This T cell receptor beta chain was obtained from a study of response to subunit inactivated influenza vaccine. Study-level points and caveats: Authors suggested that a seasonal influenza vaccination recruits few new T cells each time.

This clonotype has at least ten counts. Antigen unknown. TCRdb reanalysed the RT-PCR reads using MiXCR and keeps one entry per CDR3 protein. The sample shows more than 700,000 distinct CDR3 sequences, 21% of them seen only once. Unmatched junction bases numbered 5, after V lost 2 bases and J lost 2 bases. Germline CDR1 is SQVTM and CDR2 is ANQGSEA. The CDR3 runs to 16 residues. The source material was PBMCs from blood, sampled 4 to 6 days after vaccination. The clonotype was recovered from a man aged 50 or older who received an inactivated influenza vaccine. This sequence joins TRBV29-1 and TRBJ2-2, with TRBD2 identical over 10 bases. CDR3 residues: CSVELRTSGNTGELFF. In DNA form, the CDR3 reads TGCAGCGTTGAATTGAGGACTAGCGGCAACACCGGGGAGCTGTTTTTT.